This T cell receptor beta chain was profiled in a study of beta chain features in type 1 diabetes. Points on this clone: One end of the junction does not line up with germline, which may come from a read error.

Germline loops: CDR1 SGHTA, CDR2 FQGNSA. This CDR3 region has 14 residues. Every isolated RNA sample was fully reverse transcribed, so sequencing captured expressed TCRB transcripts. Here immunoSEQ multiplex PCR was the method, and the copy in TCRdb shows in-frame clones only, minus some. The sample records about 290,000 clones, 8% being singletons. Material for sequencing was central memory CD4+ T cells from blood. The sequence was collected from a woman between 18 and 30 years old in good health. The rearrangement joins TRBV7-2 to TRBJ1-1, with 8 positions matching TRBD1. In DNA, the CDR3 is TGTGCCAGCAGAACGGACAGGGTCCACACTGAAGTTTTCTTT. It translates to CASRTDRVHTEVFF.